The 2 T cell receptor beta chains below were found in one sample sequenced in a study of Ad26.COV2.S vaccination and SARS-CoV-2 variants. Treatment meaning: some 19 received Ad26.COV2.S at low or high dose, single or two shots; 5 received placebo; per-sample allocation not given. Sampling occurred on day 63 after the first vaccine or placebo injection. Profiling relied on immunoSEQ multiplex PCR, and the TCRdb table lists in-frame clones only, not all of them. The data show about 320,000 clones, 85% to 90% seen once. This specimen consisted of peripheral blood, obtained in a trial of Ad26.COV2.S vaccine versus placebo. The receptors were sampled from a person between 18 and 65 years old who received the Ad26.COV2.S COVID-19 vaccine or a placebo.

The V call is TRBV5-6, the J call TRBJ2-3, with a weak D call TRBD1 (6 bases). Trimming left V 2 bases short and J 2 bases short, with 15 bases between. This CDR3 has 16 residues. The germline V gene has CDR1 SGHDT and CDR2 YYEEEE. The CDR3 spells CASSFLQGRYTDTQYF. CDR3 DNA: TGTGCCAGCAGCTTCCTACAGGGACGCTACACAGATACGCAGTATTTT.

In the case of this clone: Other DNA sequences in the same sample also yield this CDR3. This chain joins TRBV29-1 and TRBJ2-2; D is unclear. V was trimmed by 0 bases and J by 4 bases, leaving 0 bases between them. The CDR3 length is 11 residues. Germline CDR1 reads SQVTM; CDR2 reads ANQGSEA. CDR3 bases: TGCAGCGTTGAAGACACCGGGGAGCTGTTTTTT. This sequence encodes CSVEDTGELFF.